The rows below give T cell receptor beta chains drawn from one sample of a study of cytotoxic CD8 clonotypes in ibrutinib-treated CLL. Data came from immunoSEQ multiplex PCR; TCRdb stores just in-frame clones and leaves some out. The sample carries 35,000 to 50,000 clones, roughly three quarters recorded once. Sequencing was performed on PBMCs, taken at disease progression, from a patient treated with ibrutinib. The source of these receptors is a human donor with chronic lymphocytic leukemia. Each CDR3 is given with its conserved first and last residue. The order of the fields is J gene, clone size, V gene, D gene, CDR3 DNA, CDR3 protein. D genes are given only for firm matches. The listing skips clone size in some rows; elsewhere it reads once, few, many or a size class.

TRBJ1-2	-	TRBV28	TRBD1	TGTGCCAGCAGTTCAGGGGGCAAGGTCTATGGCTACACCTTC	CASSSGGKVYGYTF
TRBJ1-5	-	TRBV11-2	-	TGTGCCAGCAGCGCACAAACAGGGCTCAATCAGCCCCAGCATTTT	CASSAQTGLNQPQHF
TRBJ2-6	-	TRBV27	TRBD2	TGTGCCAGCAGCAAATGGGAGGGGTACGGGGCCAACGTCCTGACTTTC	CASSKWEGYGANVLTF
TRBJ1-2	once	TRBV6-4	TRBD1	TGTGCCAGCACGCCCGGGACAGGGTCTAACCCCCTTCACTTC	CASTPGTGSNPLHF
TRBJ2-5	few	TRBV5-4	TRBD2	TGTGCCAGCAGCTTGGGCGGGGGCCAAGAGACCCAGTACTTC	CASSLGGGQETQYF
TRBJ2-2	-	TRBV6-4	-	TGTGCCAGCAGTGATAGGGACACCGGGGAGCTGTTTTTT	CASSDRDTGELFF
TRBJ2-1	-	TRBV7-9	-	TGTGCCAGCAGCTTAAGGGGGGGCCTGTACAATGAGCAGTTCTTC	CASSLRGGLYNEQFF
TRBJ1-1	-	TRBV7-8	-	TGTGCCAGCAGCATCGTTGACAGGCCTGAAGCTTTCTTT	CASSIVDRPEAFF
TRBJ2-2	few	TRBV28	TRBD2	TGTGCCAGCAGTTCCCCCCTCCGGACTAGCTGGAACACCGGGGAGCTGTTTTTT	CASSSPLRTSWNTGELFF
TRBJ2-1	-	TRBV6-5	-	TGTGCCAGCAGTTATTTGAAAGAGCAGTTCTTC	CASSYLKEQFF
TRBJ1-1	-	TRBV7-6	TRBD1	TGTGCCAGCAGCTTACACAGGGGCGTCACTGAAGCTTTCTTT	CASSLHRGVTEAFF
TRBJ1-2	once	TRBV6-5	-	TGTGCCAGCAATCCCCAAGTAGGGGTTAACTATGGCTACACCTTC	CASNPQVGVNYGYTF
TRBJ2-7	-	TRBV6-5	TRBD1	TGTGCCAGCAGTTGGGACAGGGGGTACGAGCAGTACTTC	CASSWDRGYEQYF
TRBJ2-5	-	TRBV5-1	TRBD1	TGCGCCAGCAGCCCCGGACAGGAAAGGGTAGGAGAGACCCAGTACTTC	CASSPGQERVGETQYF
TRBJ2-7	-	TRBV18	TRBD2	TGTGCCAGCTCAACCGGGGGGGGCCCGGTGGGGGAGCAGTACTTC	CASSTGGGPVGEQYF
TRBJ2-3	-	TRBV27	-	TGTGCCAGCAGTTTAATCCAGGGAAGCCCTCCAAGTACGCAGTATTTT	CASSLIQGSPPSTQYF
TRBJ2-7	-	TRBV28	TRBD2	TGTGCCAGCAGCCCTCTAGCGGGAGAGTCCTACGAGCAGTACTTC	CASSPLAGESYEQYF
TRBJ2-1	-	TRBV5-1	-	TGCGCCAGCAGCGAATCGACTCCTGCGGGGGAGCAGTTCTTC	CASSESTPAGEQFF